A selection of T cell receptor beta chains follows, all from one sample in a study of HIV-infected patients and healthy controls. A single record per CDR3 protein comes from TCRdb applying MiXCR to the 5' RACE reads. Of approximately 10,000 distinct CDR3 sequences in the sample, roughly 8% were seen once. The sample comprised blood. Receptors originate from an adult in good health. Both conserved end residues are trimmed from each CDR3.

V	J	CDR3
TRBV6-5	TRBJ2-5	ASGDKETQY
TRBV6-5	TRBJ2-1	ASSSGTSGASSYNEQF
TRBV7-9	TRBJ2-1	ASSFGQISYNEQF
TRBV7-8	TRBJ1-2	ASSSPIGESSNYGYT
TRBV20-1	TRBJ1-1	SASFLGDTEAF
TRBV25-1	TRBJ1-2	ASSEFFLGGGPVLDGYT
TRBV18	TRBJ2-7	ASSPMGSYEQY
TRBV29-1	TRBJ1-2	SAGGANYGYT
TRBV6-5	TRBJ1-4	ASRLDPQNEKLF
TRBV5-1	TRBJ1-4	ASSLEGFATNEKLF
TRBV7-8	TRBJ2-1	ASSLVLTGVTEQF
TRBV11-2	TRBJ1-4	ASSSWTGGTNEKLF
TRBV5-7	TRBJ2-5	ASSSRGSQETQY
TRBV6-5	TRBJ1-4	ASSYSQGDEKLF
TRBV10-3	TRBJ2-7	AISVGQSSYEQY
TRBV3-1	TRBJ1-2	ASSQTDRGYGYT
TRBV6-1	TRBJ2-3	ASTEGQGPDTQY
TRBV28	TRBJ2-7	ATEGQNLRGQY
TRBV6-6	TRBJ2-2	ASSYSSYTGELF
TRBV5-1	TRBJ1-4	ASSFSTARNEKLF
TRBV29-1	TRBJ1-4	SVEGQGGKLF
TRBV3-1	TRBJ2-3	ASSQGTTDTQY
TRBV6-1	TRBJ2-5	ASSESPRTAFQETQY
TRBV6-5	TRBJ1-2	ASSYIGTGLEGYT
TRBV7-9	TRBJ1-5	ASSLDSRRNQPQH
TRBV5-1	TRBJ1-1	ASSLGTGAPEAF
TRBV19	TRBJ1-1	ASSASWGRTEAF
TRBV29-1	TRBJ2-7	SVEQQGVAEQY
TRBV6-5	TRBJ1-6	ASRLGDRSPLH
TRBV6-1	TRBJ2-5	ASFWGGGQVETQY
TRBV4-2	TRBJ1-5	ASSQDFGAPQH
TRBV5-1	TRBJ1-1	ASSLGLGISEAF
TRBV6-1	TRBJ1-3	ASREQGWPGNTIY
TRBV3-1	TRBJ1-1	ASSQRDTKYTEAF
TRBV21-1	TRBJ2-7	ASTVPRDQGTSVVITKSYEQY
TRBV6-1	TRBJ1-5	ASSTQVTGGYQPQH
TRBV5-4	TRBJ2-5	ASSTSGVQETQY
TRBV27	TRBJ2-4	ASSGTGALFPGLNIQY
TRBV29-1	TRBJ1-2	SVEERQHYGYT
TRBV5-6	TRBJ2-5	ASSRLAGVRETQY
TRBV6-5	TRBJ1-3	ASSSGDGVSGNTIY
TRBV11-2	TRBJ1-5	ASSFNTGEQPQH
TRBV12-3/TRBV12-4	TRBJ2-2	ASSNLRLMNTGELF
TRBV29-1	TRBJ1-2	SVEVRPGSYT
TRBV6-5	TRBJ2-7	ASSYWSDSYEQY
TRBV20-1	TRBJ2-3	SARAGAEPDTQY
TRBV20-1	TRBJ2-6	SARVRGIQGAGANVLT
TRBV5-1	TRBJ1-1	ASRPDGAEAF
TRBV5-6	TRBJ1-6	ASSSGQGSSPLH
TRBV7-9	TRBJ1-1	ASVTAGGMNTEAF
TRBV6-6	TRBJ1-1	ASSFREDTEAF
TRBV3-1	TRBJ1-5	ASSRGPQTSNQPQH